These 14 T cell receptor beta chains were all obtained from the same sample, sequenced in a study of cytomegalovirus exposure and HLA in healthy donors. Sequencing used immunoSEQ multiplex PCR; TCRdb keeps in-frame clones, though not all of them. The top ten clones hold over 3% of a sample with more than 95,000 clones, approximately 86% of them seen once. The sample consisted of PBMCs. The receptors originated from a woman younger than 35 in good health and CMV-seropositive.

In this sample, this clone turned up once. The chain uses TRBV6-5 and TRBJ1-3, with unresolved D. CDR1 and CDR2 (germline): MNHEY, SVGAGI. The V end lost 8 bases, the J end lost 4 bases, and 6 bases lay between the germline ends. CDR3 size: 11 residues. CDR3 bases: TGTGCCAGCGTCTACGGAAACACCATATATTTT. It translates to CASVYGNTIYF.

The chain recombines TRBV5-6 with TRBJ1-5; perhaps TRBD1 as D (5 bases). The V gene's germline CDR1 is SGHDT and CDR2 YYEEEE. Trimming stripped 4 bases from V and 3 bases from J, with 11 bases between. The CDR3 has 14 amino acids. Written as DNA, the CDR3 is TGTGCCAGCAGCCGCGGGGGGAACAATCAGCCCCAGCATTTT. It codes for CASSRGGNNQPQHF.

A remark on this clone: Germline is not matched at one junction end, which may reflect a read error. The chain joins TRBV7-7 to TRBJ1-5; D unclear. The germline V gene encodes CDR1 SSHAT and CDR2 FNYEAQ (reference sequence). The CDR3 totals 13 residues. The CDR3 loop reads CASSLGRGQPQHF. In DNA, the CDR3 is TGTGCTAGCAGCTTAGGACGCGGTCAGCCCCAGCATTTT.

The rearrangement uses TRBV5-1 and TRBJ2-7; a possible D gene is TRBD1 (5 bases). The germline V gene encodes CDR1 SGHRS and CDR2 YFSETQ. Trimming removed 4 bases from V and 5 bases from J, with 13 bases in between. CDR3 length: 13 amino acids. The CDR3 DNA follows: TGCGCCAGCAGCCCTTCCCCCAGGGACGAGCAGTACTTC. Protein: CASSPSPRDEQYF.

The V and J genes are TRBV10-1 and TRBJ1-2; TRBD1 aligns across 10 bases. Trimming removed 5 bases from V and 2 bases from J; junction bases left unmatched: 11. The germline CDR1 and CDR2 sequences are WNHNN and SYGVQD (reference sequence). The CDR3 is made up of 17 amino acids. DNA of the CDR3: TGCGCCAGCAGTACACCGGGACAGGGGCCGCAAAACTATGGCTACACCTTC. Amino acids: CASSTPGQGPQNYGYTF.

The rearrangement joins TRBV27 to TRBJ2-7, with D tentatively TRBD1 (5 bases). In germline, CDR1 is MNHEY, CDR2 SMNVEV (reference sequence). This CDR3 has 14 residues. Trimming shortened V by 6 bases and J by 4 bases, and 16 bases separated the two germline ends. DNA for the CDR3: TGTGCCAGCAGCGACAGTAAAGGGCTTTACGAGCAGTACTTC. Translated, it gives CASSDSKGLYEQYF.

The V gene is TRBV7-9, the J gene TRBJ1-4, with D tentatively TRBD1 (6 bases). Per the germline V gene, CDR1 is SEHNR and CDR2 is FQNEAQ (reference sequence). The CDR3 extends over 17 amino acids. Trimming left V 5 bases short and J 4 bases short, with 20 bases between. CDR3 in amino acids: CASSLYTPDRFNEKLFF. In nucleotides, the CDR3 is TGTGCCAGCAGCCTCTACACCCCGGACAGATTTAATGAAAAACTGTTTTTT.

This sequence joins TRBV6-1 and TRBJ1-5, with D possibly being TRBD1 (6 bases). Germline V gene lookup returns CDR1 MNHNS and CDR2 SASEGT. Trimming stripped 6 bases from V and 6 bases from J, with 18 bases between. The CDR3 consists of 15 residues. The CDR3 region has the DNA TGTGCCAGCAGAGACCAGGTGAGGGGGTCTCAGCCCCAGCATTTT. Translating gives CASRDQVRGSQPQHF.

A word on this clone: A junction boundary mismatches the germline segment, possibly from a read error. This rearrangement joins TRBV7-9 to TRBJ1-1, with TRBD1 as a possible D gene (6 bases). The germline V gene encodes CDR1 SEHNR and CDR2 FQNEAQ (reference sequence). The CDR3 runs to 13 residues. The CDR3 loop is CASSQSGGRGPGF. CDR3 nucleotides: TGTGCCAGCAGCCAGAGCGGGGGCCGGGGTCCCGGATTT.

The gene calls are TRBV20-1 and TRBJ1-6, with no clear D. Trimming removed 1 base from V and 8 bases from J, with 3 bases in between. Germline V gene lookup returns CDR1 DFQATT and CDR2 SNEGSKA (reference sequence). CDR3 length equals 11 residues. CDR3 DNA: TGCAGTGCTAGAGCTTATTCACCCCTCCACTTT. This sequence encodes CSARAYSPLHF.

CDR3 in DNA: TGTGCCAGCAGCTTGGCTTCAGGGGCCCGCTACACCTTC. This codes for CASSLASGARYTF. V and J are TRBV5-6 and TRBJ1-2, with a weak D call TRBD1 (6 bases). CDR1 and CDR2 (germline): SGHDT, YYEEEE. With 0 bases removed from V and 9 bases from J, the gap between germline ends came to 12 bases. CDR3 size: 13 residues. Full variable domain (missing parts from reference TRBV5-6 and TRBJ1-2): DAGVTQSPTHLIKTRGQQVTLRCSPKSGHDTVSWYQQALGQGPQFIFQYYEEEERQRGNFPDRFSGHQFPNYSSELNVNALLLGDSALYLCASSLASGARYTFGSGTRLTVV.

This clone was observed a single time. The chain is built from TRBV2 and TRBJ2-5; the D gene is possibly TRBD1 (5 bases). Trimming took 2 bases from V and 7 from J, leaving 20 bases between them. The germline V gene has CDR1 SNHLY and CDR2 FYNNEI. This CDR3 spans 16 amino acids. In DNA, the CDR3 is TGTGCCAGCAGTGAATGGGGCAGGGAACCCTCGGGGACCCAGTACTTC. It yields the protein CASSEWGREPSGTQYF.

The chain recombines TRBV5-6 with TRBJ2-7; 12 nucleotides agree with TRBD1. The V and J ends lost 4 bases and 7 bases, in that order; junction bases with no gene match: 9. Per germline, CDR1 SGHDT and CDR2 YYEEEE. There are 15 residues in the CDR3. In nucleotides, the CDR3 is TGTGCCAGCAGCCCACCGGGACAGGGGGCTAAAGAGCAGTACTTC. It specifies CASSPPGQGAKEQYF.

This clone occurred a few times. This CDR3 is CASSDKDGKEQYF. The CDR3 region has the DNA TGTGCCAGCAGTGATAAGGACGGGAAGGAGCAGTACTTC. This sequence joins TRBV25-1 and TRBJ2-7, with D possibly being TRBD2 (5 bases). The CDR3 covers 13 residues. Germline lookup yields CDR1 MGHDK and CDR2 SYGVNS. With 3 bases removed from V and 7 bases from J, the gap between germline ends came to 13 bases.